These T cell receptor beta chains were read from a single sample in a study of blood T cell repertoires in COVID-19. The protocol was immunoSEQ multiplex PCR, while the TCRdb copy is restricted to in-frame clones and leaves out a portion. The repertoire holds about 250,000 clones, with about 89% as singletons. The sample taken for sequencing was PBMCs or T cells enriched from blood (not recorded which). The origin of the receptors is a man aged 40-50 years who had recovered from COVID-19. Each CDR3 is given with its conserved first and last residue. Some rows have no size entry. The others give once, few or many, or a class for an expanded clone.

>17|TRBJ2-5|.|TRBV4-3
CASSPYPQGIDEETQYF
>17|TRBJ2-7|.|TRBV6-2/TRBV6-3
CASSSLRASGNSYEQYF
>15|TRBJ2-1|.|TRBV10-3
CAISEREEEYNEQFF
>17|TRBJ2-1|.|TRBV7-2
CASSPSGTSGFYNEQFF
>13|TRBJ2-7|.|TRBV5-8
CASNQGFPYEQYF
>14|TRBJ1-5|.|TRBV19
CASSPRDNNQPQHF
>14|TRBJ1-5|.|TRBV7-9
CASSSQGAFQPQHF
>13|TRBJ2-7|.|TRBV19
CASSIGTSGAQYF
>14|TRBJ1-4|.|TRBV12-5
CASGLMQGAEKLFF
>15|TRBJ1-3|.|TRBV5-1
CASSPRESSGNTIYF
>14|TRBJ2-7|.|TRBV18
CASSPTTGTYEQYF
>16|TRBJ2-3|.|TRBV6-4
CASSDSGLAGADTQYF
>15|TRBJ2-5|.|TRBV6-5
CASLRSGGPGETQYF
>13|TRBJ2-7|.|TRBV5-5
CASSLVLTYEQYF
>14|TRBJ2-3|.|TRBV5-4
CASSTGLAGDTQYF
>16|TRBJ1-5|few|TRBV3-1/TRBV3-2
CASSQGYRGSNQPQHF
>14|TRBJ1-3|.|TRBV7-2
CASSLGGRGNTIYF
>14|TRBJ1-3|.|TRBV7-2
CASSLPSLGNTIYF
>13|TRBJ1-5|.|TRBV12-3/TRBV12-4
CASSSGAFQPQHF
>16|TRBJ1-6|.|TRBV28
CASSLLSESGHSPLHF
>11|TRBJ2-7|.|TRBV24-1
CATVICDEQYF
>12|TRBJ1-6|.|TRBV28
CATGSNNSPLHF
>18|TRBJ2-4|.|TRBV5-8
CASSLGTGDFLAKNIQYF
>18|TRBJ1-4|.|TRBV4-3
CASSQERVQNPTNEKLFF
>16|TRBJ2-3|.|TRBV5-4
CASSSAAGGGADTQYF
>15|TRBJ2-1|.|TRBV3-1/TRBV3-2
CASSQAGEDFNEQFF
>15|TRBJ2-2|.|TRBV7-3
CASSGLAGEAGELFF
>18|TRBJ2-6|.|TRBV3-1/TRBV3-2
CASSPWTGTASGANVLTF
>16|TRBJ2-7|.|TRBV4-3
CASSQVISTLMYEQYF
>15|TRBJ1-2|.|TRBV13
CASSSGGTPLYGYTF
>15|TRBJ2-3|.|TRBV4-2
CASSPTGVGTDTQYF
>13|TRBJ2-1|.|TRBV20-1
CSASWREFNEQFF